The TCR beta chain described here comes from a study of siplizumab effects on memory and regulatory T cells. Overall study findings and caveats: Roughly 75-96% of proliferating CD4+ or CD8+ clones lacked a naive or memory phenotype that could be assigned. Relative to controls at 25% to 30%, mappable alloreactive CD4+ clones exhibited a mean Treg-derived proportion of around 69% with siplizumab. A small minority of alloreactive clones were mapped to unstimulated subsets.

Deletions cut 2 bases from V and 5 bases from J, with 11 bases between. The length of the CDR3 is 14 residues. Germline lookup yields CDR1 SGHTA and CDR2 FQGNSA. Libraries were prepared by immunoSEQ multiplex PCR; TCRdb keeps only in-frame clonotypes and omits some of them. The sample has 100,000 or so clones; 91% are singletons. This clone was counted a single time. Its antigen is unidentified. The sequenced sample was CD4+ T cells sorted from blood. The V gene is TRBV7-2, the J gene TRBJ2-3; D uncertain. This clonotype originated in a human donor in good health. CDR3 bases: TGTGCCAGCAGCTTACCGGTCTCCCGAGATACGCAGTATTTT. Encoded protein: CASSLPVSRDTQYF.